This T cell receptor beta chain was sequenced during a study of cytomegalovirus exposure and HLA in healthy donors. Background on the study: Prior work identified some 120 million unique TCR beta sequences in around 170 million T cells.

60 Vbeta and 13 Jbeta primers were used in PCR. TCRdb's copy holds only in-frame clones and misses some; the assay was immunoSEQ multiplex PCR. The sample has more than 90,000 clones, 55% to 70% seen once. Findings and caveats of the study: Later on, an analysis showed TCR association rates differing by HLA locus, with DRB1 the most and HLA-C the fewest.

This clone was found a few times. What it binds is not known. The germline V gene has CDR1 MDHEN and CDR2 SYDVKM. Deletions cut 7 bases from V and 3 bases from J, with 13 bases between. There are 14 residues in the CDR3. Specimen: PBMCs. This sequence was found in a woman in her thirties in good health and CMV-seronegative. The gene calls are TRBV28 and TRBJ1-5; D might be TRBD1 (6 bases). CDR3 coding DNA: TGTGCCAGCATCTCCGGGACACCCAATCAGCCCCAGCATTTT. Residues: CASISGTPNQPQHF.